These 3 T cell receptor beta chains were all obtained from the same sample, sequenced in a study of T cell responses to AZD1222 COVID-19 vaccine (dated by TCRdb to about 2021). The label giving this sample's time point can be read as: about 28 days (+/-7) after the second vaccine dose. Sample treatment or condition, as interpreted from the label and publication: meningococcal conjugate vaccine given as trial control. Library preparation employed the immunoSEQ multiplex PCR assay. TCRdb took over this immuneACCESS table, retaining in-frame rearrangements with V and J assigned. Such tables are incomplete; in checked studies, under half of the missing clones stem from an unresolved V gene, and the remainder is unexplained. Recorded for this sample are about 180,000 clones; about nine tenths of them occurred a single time. The top ten clonotypes cover more than 4% of the sample. Sequences were derived from peripheral blood, sampled 28 days after the second dose of the MenACWY control vaccine. These receptors came from an adult who received the MenACWY meningococcal vaccine as a control.

The chain joins TRBV7-9 to TRBJ2-2; no clear D gene. The ends were cut back, 3 bases at V and 3 bases at J, with 5 bases in the middle. This CDR3 has 13 residues. Germline V gene lookup returns CDR1 SEHNR and CDR2 FQNEAQ (reference sequence). The CDR3 DNA is TGTGCCAGCAGCTTGCTTTACACCGGGGAGCTGTTTTTT. This sequence encodes CASSLLYTGELFF.

J is TRBJ2-3 and V is TRBV4-1; 11 bases are a match to TRBD2. Trimming took 4 bases from V and 5 from J; bases not matched to a gene: 8. This CDR3 spans 16 amino acids. CDR1 and CDR2 from the germline V gene are MGHRA and YSYEKL. The DNA of the CDR3 is TGCGCCAGCAGCCCATCGGGACTAGCGGAGCTAGATACGCAGTATTTT. Its protein product is CASSPSGLAELDTQYF.

V is TRBV3-1 (or the pseudogene TRBV3-2) and J is TRBJ2-7, with 7 bases lining up with TRBD2. Per the germline V gene, CDR1 is LGHDT and CDR2 is YNNKEL (reference sequence). V was clipped by 1 base and J by 3 bases; unmatched bases: 6. CDR3 length: 15 residues. As DNA, the CDR3 is TGTGCCAGCAGCCAAGGATTAGCGGGCCTCTACGAGCAGTACTTC. Amino acid sequence: CASSQGLAGLYEQYF.